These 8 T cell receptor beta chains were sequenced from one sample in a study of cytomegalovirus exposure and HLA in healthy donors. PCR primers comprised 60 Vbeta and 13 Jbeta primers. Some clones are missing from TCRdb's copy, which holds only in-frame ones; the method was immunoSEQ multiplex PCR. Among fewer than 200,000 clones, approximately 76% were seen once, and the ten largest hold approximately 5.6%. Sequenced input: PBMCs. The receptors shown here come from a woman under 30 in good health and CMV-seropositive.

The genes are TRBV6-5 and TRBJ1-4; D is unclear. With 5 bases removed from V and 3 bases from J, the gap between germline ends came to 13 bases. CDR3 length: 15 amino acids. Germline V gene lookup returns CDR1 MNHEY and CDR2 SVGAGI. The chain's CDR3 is CASSGVVRSNEKLFF. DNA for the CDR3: TGTGCCAGCAGTGGAGTGGTGCGTTCTAATGAAAAACTGTTTTTT.

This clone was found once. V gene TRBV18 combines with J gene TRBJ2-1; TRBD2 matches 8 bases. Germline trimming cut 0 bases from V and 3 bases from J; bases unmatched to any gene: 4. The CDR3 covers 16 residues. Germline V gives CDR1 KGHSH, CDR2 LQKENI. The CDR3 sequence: CASSPPGGGHYNEQFF. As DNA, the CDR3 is TGTGCCAGCTCACCACCGGGCGGGGGGCACTACAATGAGCAGTTCTTC.

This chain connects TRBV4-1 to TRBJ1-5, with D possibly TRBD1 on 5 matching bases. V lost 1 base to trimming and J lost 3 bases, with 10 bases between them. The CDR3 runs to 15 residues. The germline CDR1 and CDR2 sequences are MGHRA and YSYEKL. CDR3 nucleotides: TGCGCCAGCAGCCAAGGGGGCCTACTCAATCAGCCCCAGCATTTT. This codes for CASSQGGLLNQPQHF.

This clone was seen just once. CDR3 in DNA: TGTGCCAGCAGCACCACAGGGTCCTATGGCTACACCTTC. Amino acid sequence: CASSTTGSYGYTF. The V gene is TRBV5-6, the J gene TRBJ1-2, with D possibly being TRBD1 (6 bases). CDR3 size: 13 residues. V was clipped by 4 bases and J by 4 bases, with 11 bases between them. The V gene's germline CDR1 is SGHDT and CDR2 YYEEEE.

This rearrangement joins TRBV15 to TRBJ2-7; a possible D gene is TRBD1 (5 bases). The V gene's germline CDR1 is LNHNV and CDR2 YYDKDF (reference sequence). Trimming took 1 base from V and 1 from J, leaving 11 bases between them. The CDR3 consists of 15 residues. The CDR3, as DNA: TGTGCCACCAGCAGAGGAAGGGGCGAATCCTACGAGCAGTACTTC. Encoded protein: CATSRGRGESYEQYF.

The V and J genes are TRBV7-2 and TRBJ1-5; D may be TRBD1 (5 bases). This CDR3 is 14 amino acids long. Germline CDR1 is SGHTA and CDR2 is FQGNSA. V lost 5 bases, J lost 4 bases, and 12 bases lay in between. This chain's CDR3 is CASSPRADNQPQHF. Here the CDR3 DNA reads TGTGCCAGCAGCCCCAGGGCTGATAATCAGCCCCAGCATTTT.

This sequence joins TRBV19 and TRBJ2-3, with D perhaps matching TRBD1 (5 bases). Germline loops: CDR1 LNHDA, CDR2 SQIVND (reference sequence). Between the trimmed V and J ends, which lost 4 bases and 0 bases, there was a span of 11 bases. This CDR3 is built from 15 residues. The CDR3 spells CASSTDRASTDTQYF. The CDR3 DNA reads TGTGCCAGTAGTACTGACAGAGCTAGCACAGATACGCAGTATTTT.

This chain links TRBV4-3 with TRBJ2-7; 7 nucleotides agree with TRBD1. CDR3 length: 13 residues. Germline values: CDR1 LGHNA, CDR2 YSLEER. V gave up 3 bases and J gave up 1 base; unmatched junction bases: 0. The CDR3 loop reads CASSQTGSYEQYF. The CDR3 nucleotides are TGCGCCAGCAGCCAGACAGGGTCCTACGAGCAGTACTTC.